A selection of T cell receptor beta chains follows, all from one sample in a study of post-analysis software for immune sequencing data. TCRdb processed the PCR reads anew with MiXCR; each CDR3 protein has one entry. The data show 700,000 to 900,000 distinct CDR3 sequences, 46% seen once. The sequencing sample was made of blood. These TCRs come from a girl aged 5-17 years with multiple sclerosis. Both conserved end residues are trimmed from each CDR3. Fields, in order: V gene, J gene, CDR3 protein.

>TRBV10-3|TRBJ2-3
AISESQERTDTQY
>TRBV14|TRBJ2-1
ASSRTSGPSSYNEQF
>TRBV18|TRBJ2-1
ASSLRTSGNYNEQF
>TRBV27|TRBJ2-7
ASRLSGRPYEQY
>TRBV5-1|TRBJ2-1
ASSLPRTERTSRGPYNEQF
>TRBV12-3/TRBV12-4|.
ASTNLRGLGVAVETQY
>TRBV11-3|TRBJ2-1
ASKQGARYNEQF
>TRBV12-3/TRBV12-4|TRBJ1-1
ASSPENTEAF
>TRBV2|TRBJ2-3
ASSEAPGGVDTQY
>TRBV5-1|TRBJ2-7
ASSLAAGSEQY
>TRBV20-1|TRBJ2-1
SARDRTSGTNEQF
>TRBV5-1|TRBJ2-1
ASSPPGLTYNEQF
>TRBV24-1|TRBJ1-2
ATSDTGQDYGYT
>TRBV24-1|TRBJ2-5
ATSELDAETQY
>TRBV12-5|TRBJ2-1
ASGLVASGINEQF
>TRBV12-3/TRBV12-4|TRBJ2-4
ASRDRGTGIQY
>TRBV18|TRBJ2-1
ASSPGLAVPNEQF
>TRBV3-1|TRBJ2-3
ASSQETSGEDTQY
>TRBV20-1|TRBJ2-1
SARGGAANGQF
>TRBV29-1|TRBJ2-1
SVEFRSSYNEQF
>TRBV6-2/TRBV6-3|TRBJ2-7
ASSFAGESYEQY
>TRBV30|TRBJ1-2
AWRIDSDYT
>TRBV5-1|TRBJ1-2
ASSFRTGEYRYGYT
>TRBV18|TRBJ1-2
ASSPGSLVGGYT
>TRBV12-3/TRBV12-4|TRBJ2-1
ASSPLREGRNEQF
>TRBV28|TRBJ2-7
ASSTNNFYEQY
>TRBV15|TRBJ2-7
ATTLAPSAYEQY
>TRBV7-9|TRBJ1-2
ASSLEAYGYT
>TRBV7-9|TRBJ2-1
ASSGLGREF
>TRBV10-3|TRBJ2-7
AIRSGTGGDEQY
>TRBV7-2|TRBJ2-1
ASSLVRSRDEQF
>TRBV5-1|TRBJ2-1
ASSLVGGALGEQF
>TRBV9|TRBJ1-2
ASSVGTGQSNYGYT
>TRBV6-5|TRBJ2-5
ASSYLAGGSEEQY
>TRBV5-1|TRBJ2-5
ASSFYGNKQETQY
>TRBV20-1|TRBJ2-7
SARISSGRLTTSYEQY
>TRBV29-1|TRBJ2-1
SGGLAGDNEQF
>TRBV18|TRBJ2-5
ASSPRQDGETQY
>TRBV7-2|TRBJ2-3
ASSLEGRVPIPPDTQY
>TRBV29-1|TRBJ2-3
SVETPDTQY
>TRBV19|TRBJ2-7
ASSISGADYEQY
>TRBV7-9|TRBJ2-1
ASSPPSGRSYNEQF
>TRBV20-1|TRBJ2-4
SARDIGGQNIQY
>TRBV30|.
AWSVSHYNEQY
>TRBV29-1|TRBJ2-5
SVSGLAGETAETQY
>TRBV3-1|TRBJ1-4
ASSHKDRGREGNEKLF
>TRBV10-3|TRBJ1-5
AISDRGAHQPQH
>TRBV7-2|TRBJ2-2
ASSLEGQNTGELF
>TRBV27|TRBJ1-1
ASTPRWGRAEAF
>TRBV6-1|.
ASSEPPRGSSETQY
>TRBV7-3|TRBJ2-1
ASSLLLRDRDRPYNEQF
>TRBV5-1|TRBJ1-1
ASSPDTLGTEAF